One T cell receptor beta chain is described in this entry. Its antigen is unidentified. This record belongs to a study of blood T cells in healthy people across ages. Across the study: About one barcoded TCR beta cDNA was captured per two T cells. General study findings and limits: Among long-lived donors, naive CD4+ cells were more numerous and diversity higher than in aged donors. Older age went with lower TCR beta diversity per million T cells, in a roughly linear way.

Primers used in a second PCR of about 7 to 12 cycles were a sample-barcoded 5' primer and a J-beta primer mix. At least 3 million CDR3-containing paired-end reads were obtained per sample. TCRdb itself ran the 5' RACE reads through MiXCR, one entry per CDR3 protein. The sample lists about 1.7 million distinct CDR3 sequences, about 28% occurring once. The sequence derives from a woman aged 25 to 39 in good health. The sequenced sample consisted of blood.

CDR3 in DNA: TGCGCCAGCAACTTAGCCCCCCCCGCAAATGAGCAGTACTTC. This translates into CASNLAPPANEQYF. This chain links TRBV5-1 with TRBJ2-5; no clear D. Trimming stripped 6 bases from V and 11 bases from J, with 23 bases between. Germline-derived CDR1 and CDR2 are SGHRS and YFSETQ. The CDR3 covers 14 residues.